Included here is one T cell receptor beta chain sequence, with context. The antigen remains undetermined. These data are taken from a study of cytomegalovirus exposure and HLA in healthy donors. PCR primers comprised 60 Vbeta and 13 Jbeta primers. Assay used: immunoSEQ multiplex PCR; TCRdb lists only in-frame clones, some missing. Seen here are fewer than 250,000 clones, around 84% observed once, and the top ten hold about 3%. In germline, CDR1 is SQVTM, CDR2 ANQGSEA. The CDR3 totals 13 residues. V lost 5 bases and J lost 0, with 10 bases in between. Study conclusions and caveats: The authors considered a cluster of highly shared sequence variants likely to be a sequencing artifact. CMV serostatus was the sole immune exposure information available. Listed as cytomegalovirus-associated were 170 or so TCR beta chains.

The chain couples TRBV29-1 to TRBJ1-2, with a weak D call TRBD1 (5 bases). The source of this sequence is a man in his forties in good health and CMV-seropositive. Sequencing was carried out using PBMCs. In nucleotides, the CDR3 is TGCAGCGTTTTGGGGGGAACTAACTATGGCTACACCTTC. Its translation is CSVLGGTNYGYTF.